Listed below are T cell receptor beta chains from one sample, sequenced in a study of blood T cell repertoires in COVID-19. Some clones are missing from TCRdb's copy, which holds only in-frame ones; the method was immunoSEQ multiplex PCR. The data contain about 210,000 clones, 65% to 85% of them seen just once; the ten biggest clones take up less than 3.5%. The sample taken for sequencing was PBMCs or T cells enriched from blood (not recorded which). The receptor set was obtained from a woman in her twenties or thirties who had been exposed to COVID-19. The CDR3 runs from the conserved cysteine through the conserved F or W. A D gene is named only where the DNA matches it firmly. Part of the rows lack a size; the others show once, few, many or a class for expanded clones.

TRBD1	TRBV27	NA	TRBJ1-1	TGTGCCAGCAGTTTAGGGACAGGGCTGACTGAAGCTTTCTTT	CASSLGTGLTEAFF
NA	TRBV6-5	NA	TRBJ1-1	TGTGCCAGCAGTTGGACAGCTTTGAACACTGAAGCTTTCTTT	CASSWTALNTEAFF
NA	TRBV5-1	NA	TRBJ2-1	TGCGCCAGCAGCATTCAGCCCGGGGGCGGGGGACGCTACAATGAGCAGTTCTTC	CASSIQPGGGGRYNEQFF
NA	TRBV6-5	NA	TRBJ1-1	TGTGCCAGTAGAAACTCTAACAGGGACACTGAAGCTTTCTTT	CASRNSNRDTEAFF
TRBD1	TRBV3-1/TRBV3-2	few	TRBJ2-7	TGTGCCAGCAGCCAAGCCAGAGGGGGCTCCTCAGCCTACGAGCAGTACTTC	CASSQARGGSSAYEQYF
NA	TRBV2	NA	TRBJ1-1	TGTGCCAGGAAAAATTCGGGGGAGTGGTTAGATGAAGCTTTCTTT	CARKNSGEWLDEAFF
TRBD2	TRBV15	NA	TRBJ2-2	TGTGCCACCAGCAGAGATTTACCGGGGGGGAACACCGGGGAGCTGTTTTTT	CATSRDLPGGNTGELFF
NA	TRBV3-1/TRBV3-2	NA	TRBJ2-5	TGTGCCAGCAGCCAAGGCCAGGTAGCGACGGCGGAAGAGACCCAGTACTTC	CASSQGQVATAEETQYF
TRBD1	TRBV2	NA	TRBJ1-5	TGTGCCAGCAGTGCCAGGGGGGAGAGCAATCAGCCCCAGCATTTT	CASSARGESNQPQHF
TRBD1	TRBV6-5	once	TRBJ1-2	TGTGCCAGCAGACCCGGACAGGGGCAGGGCTACACCTTC	CASRPGQGQGYTF
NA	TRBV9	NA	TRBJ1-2	TGTGCCAGCAGCGTAGCTGCGGCAAGCTATGGCTACACCTTC	CASSVAAASYGYTF
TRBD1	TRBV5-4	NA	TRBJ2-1	TGTGCCAGCAGCCACAGGGGAAATGAGCAGTTCTTC	CASSHRGNEQFF
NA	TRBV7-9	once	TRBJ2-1	TGTGCCAGCAGCTCCTTCCGGGACAATGAGCAGTTCTTC	CASSSFRDNEQFF
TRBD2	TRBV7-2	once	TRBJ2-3	TGTGCCAGCAGCTTCACTAGCGGGGCGCCAGATACGCAGTATTTT	CASSFTSGAPDTQYF
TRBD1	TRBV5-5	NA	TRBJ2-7	TGTGCCAGCAGCTTGTTCACAGGGGATTACGAGCAGTACTTC	CASSLFTGDYEQYF
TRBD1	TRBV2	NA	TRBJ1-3	TGTGCCAGCAGTGTTTTGGGGACAGGGGCGGGAAACACCATATATTTT	CASSVLGTGAGNTIYF
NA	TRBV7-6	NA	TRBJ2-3	TGTGCCAGCAGCTTATCAGCGACGGGTCATCATACGCAGTATTTT	CASSLSATGHHTQYF
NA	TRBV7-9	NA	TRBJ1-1	TGTGCCAGCAGCACCACAGGGAGGAACACTGAAGCTTTCTTT	CASSTTGRNTEAFF
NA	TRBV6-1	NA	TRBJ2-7	TGTGCCAGCAGTGAGTATAGACGGAGCTCCTACGAGCAGTACTTC	CASSEYRRSSYEQYF
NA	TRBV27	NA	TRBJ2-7	TGTGCCAGCAGTTTATCGCTAGGTTACGAGCAGTACTTC	CASSLSLGYEQYF
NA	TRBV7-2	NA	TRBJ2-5	TGTGCCAGCAGCTCCGGGGGACCAGAGACCCAGTACTTC	CASSSGGPETQYF
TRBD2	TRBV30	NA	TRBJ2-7	TGTGCCTGGAGTAGGTCTAGCGGGGGCTCTTGGATAAGGTACGAGCAGTACTTC	CAWSRSSGGSWIRYEQYF
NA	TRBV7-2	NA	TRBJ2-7	TGTGCCAGCAGCTTAGTCTCTTACGAGCAGTACTTC	CASSLVSYEQYF
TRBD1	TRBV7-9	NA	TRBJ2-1	TGTGCCAGCAGCCTCCTTACCTCCGACACAGGGGGCTATGAGCAGTTCTTC	CASSLLTSDTGGYEQFF
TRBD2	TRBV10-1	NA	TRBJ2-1	TGCGCCAGCAGTGAACTAGCGGGGTTCTCCTACAATGAGCAGTTCTTC	CASSELAGFSYNEQFF
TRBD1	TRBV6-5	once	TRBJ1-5	TGTGCCAGCAGTTCGACAGGGGCTCTCAATCAGCCCCAGCATTTT	CASSSTGALNQPQHF
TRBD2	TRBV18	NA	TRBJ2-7	TGTGCCAGCTCACCTTTAGCGGGGGAGGCCTACGAGCAGTACTTC	CASSPLAGEAYEQYF
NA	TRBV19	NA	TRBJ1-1	TGTGCCAGTAGTATAGACGCCGGACTTATCACCCCAGCTTTCTTT	CASSIDAGLITPAFF
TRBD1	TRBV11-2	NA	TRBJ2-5	TGTGCCAGCAGCTCGGGACAGGGGTTTGGGCAAGAGACCCAGTACTTC	CASSSGQGFGQETQYF
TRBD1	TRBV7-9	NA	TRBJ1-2	TGTGCCAGCAGCTTAGGACAGGGCTCTGGCTACACCTTC	CASSLGQGSGYTF
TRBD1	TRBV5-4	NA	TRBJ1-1	TGTGCCAGCAGCTTGGGAGGACAGGTTTTACTCCTAAACACTGAAGCTTTCTTT	CASSLGGQVLLLNTEAFF
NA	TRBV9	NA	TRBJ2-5	TGTGCCAGCAGCGTAGGTCGGACAGTGCAAGAGACCCAGTACTTC	CASSVGRTVQETQYF
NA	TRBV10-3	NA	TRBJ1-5	TGTGCCACAAGGCTGACAGGACTCAATCAGCCCCAGCATTTT	CATRLTGLNQPQHF
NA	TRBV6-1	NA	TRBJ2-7	TGTGCCAGCAGTGAAGGGAGGCAGCTCTACGAGCAGTACTTC	CASSEGRQLYEQYF
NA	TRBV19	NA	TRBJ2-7	TGTGCCAGTAGTATAATAAGCAGGGGACCGCCCTACGAGCAGTACTTC	CASSIISRGPPYEQYF
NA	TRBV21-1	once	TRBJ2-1	TGTGCCAGCAGCGCCCGATTTACCACTACAAACAATGAGCAGTTCTTC	CASSARFTTTNNEQFF
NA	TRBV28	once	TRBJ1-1	TGTGCCAGCCTTTCTTTCAGGGGAACTGAAGCTTTCTTT	CASLSFRGTEAFF
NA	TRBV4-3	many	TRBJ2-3	TGCGCCAGCAGCCAAGATGGCGGGGCTGATACCACAGATACGCAGTATTTT	CASSQDGGADTTDTQYF
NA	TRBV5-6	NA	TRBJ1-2	TGTGCCAGCAGGTTCGCCATGCAGGGGCTTGACTATGGCTACACCTTC	CASRFAMQGLDYGYTF
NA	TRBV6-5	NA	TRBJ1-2	TGTGCCAGCGGGCGCGGGTTAGGGCTCTATGGCTACACCTTC	CASGRGLGLYGYTF
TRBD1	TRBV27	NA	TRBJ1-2	TGTGCCAGCAGTTTAAGGACAGGGAACTATGGCTACACCTTC	CASSLRTGNYGYTF
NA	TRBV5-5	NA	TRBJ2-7	TGTGCCAGCAGTCAAAGAGGGGGGGCCTACGAGCAGTACTTC	CASSQRGGAYEQYF
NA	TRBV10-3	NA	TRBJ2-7	TGTGCCATCAGTGAGCTCTACGAGCAGTACTTC	CAISELYEQYF
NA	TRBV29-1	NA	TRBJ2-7	TGCAGCGCAAGGACACTCTCCTACGAGCAGTACTTC	CSARTLSYEQYF
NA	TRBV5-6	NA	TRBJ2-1	TGTGCCAGCATGACTAGTGGGTATGAGCAGTTCTTC	CASMTSGYEQFF
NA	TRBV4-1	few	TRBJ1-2	TGCGCCAGCAGCCAAGATTGGGAGAACCAGGGGCTCGAGATCTATGGCTACACCTTC	CASSQDWENQGLEIYGYTF
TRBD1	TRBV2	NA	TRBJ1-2	TGTGCCAGCAGTTCCCGGACAGGGTCAAACAACTATGGCTACACCTTC	CASSSRTGSNNYGYTF
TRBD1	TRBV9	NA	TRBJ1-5	TGTGCCAGCAGCGTAGAGGCAGGGGGCGGACAGCCCCAGCATTTT	CASSVEAGGGQPQHF
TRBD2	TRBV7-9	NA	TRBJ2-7	TGTGCCAGCAGCTTAGAGGGAGGGAGTTACGAGCAGTACTTC	CASSLEGGSYEQYF